A single TCR beta chain is shown here with its context. Its antigen is not identified. Noted treatment: oral pan-JAK inhibitor, 5-10 mg twice daily. Punch biopsies of lesional scalp, plus peripheral blood, were taken from alopecia areata patients. The data were taken from a study of CD8+ T cells in alopecia areata. In the study overall: Treated patients swallowed 5 to 10 mg of oral tofacitinib twice daily. Patients took tofacitinib for 6 to 18 months, followed by 6 drug-free months. Among treated patients, severity was scored by affected scalp area percentage.

Study-level results: Treatment with tofacitinib significantly lowered scalp clonality and reduced expanded CD8+ clones among the top 100.

The authors extracted RNA and reverse transcribed it into cDNA as the sequencing template. Method: immunoSEQ multiplex PCR; TCRdb's copy keeps in-frame clones and lacks some. The sample has roughly 12,000 clones; 65% to 70% are singletons. The sequence came from a human donor with alopecia areata. The sample in question was skin, obtained at week 4, from a patient treated with tofacitinib.

CDR3 sequence: CASRTAGGSGNTIYF. The CDR3 region has the DNA TGTGCCTCAAGGACCGCGGGGGGGTCTGGAAACACCATATATTTT. This chain uses TRBV19 with TRBJ1-3, with D possibly TRBD1 on 5 matching bases. Deletions cut 11 bases from V and 1 base from J, with 18 bases between. Germline V gene data show CDR1 as LNHDA and CDR2 as SQIVND (reference sequence). The CDR3 contains 15 residues.